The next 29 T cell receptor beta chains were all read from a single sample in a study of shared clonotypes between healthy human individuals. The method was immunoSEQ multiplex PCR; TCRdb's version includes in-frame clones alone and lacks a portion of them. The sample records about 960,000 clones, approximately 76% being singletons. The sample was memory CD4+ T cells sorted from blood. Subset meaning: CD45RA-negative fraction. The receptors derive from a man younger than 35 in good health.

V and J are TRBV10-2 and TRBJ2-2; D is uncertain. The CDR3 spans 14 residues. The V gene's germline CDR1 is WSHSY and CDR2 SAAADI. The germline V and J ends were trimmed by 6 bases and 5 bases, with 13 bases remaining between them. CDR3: CASRDRIGTGELFF. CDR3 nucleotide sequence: TGCGCCAGCAGGGACCGAATTGGGACCGGGGAGCTGTTTTTT.

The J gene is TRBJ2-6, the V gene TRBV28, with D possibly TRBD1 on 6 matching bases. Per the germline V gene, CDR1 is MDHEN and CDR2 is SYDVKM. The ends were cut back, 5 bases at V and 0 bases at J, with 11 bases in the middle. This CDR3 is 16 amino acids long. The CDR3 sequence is CASSPGHRSGANVLTF. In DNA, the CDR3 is TGTGCCAGCAGTCCGGGACACCGCTCTGGGGCCAACGTCCTGACTTTC. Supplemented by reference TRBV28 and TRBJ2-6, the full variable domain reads DVKVTQSSRYLVKRTGEKVFLECVQDMDHENMFWYRQDPGLGLRLIYFSYDVKMKEKGDIPEGYSVSREKKERFSLILESASTNQTSMYLCASSPGHRSGANVLTFGAGSRLTVL.

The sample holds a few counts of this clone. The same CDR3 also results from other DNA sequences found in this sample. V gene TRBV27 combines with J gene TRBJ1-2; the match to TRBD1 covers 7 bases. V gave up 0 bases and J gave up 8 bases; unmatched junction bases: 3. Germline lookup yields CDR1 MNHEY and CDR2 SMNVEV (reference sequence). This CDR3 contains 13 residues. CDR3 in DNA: TGTGCCAGCAGTTTATCCGCAGGGGGAGGCTACACCTTC. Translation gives CASSLSAGGGYTF.

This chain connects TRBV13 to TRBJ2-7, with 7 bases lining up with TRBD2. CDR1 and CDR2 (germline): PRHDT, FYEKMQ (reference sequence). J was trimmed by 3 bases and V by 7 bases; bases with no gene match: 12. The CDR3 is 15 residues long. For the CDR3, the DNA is TGTGCCAGCAATAGGTGGGGGGGAACCTTCTACGAGCAGTACTTC. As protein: CASNRWGGTFYEQYF.

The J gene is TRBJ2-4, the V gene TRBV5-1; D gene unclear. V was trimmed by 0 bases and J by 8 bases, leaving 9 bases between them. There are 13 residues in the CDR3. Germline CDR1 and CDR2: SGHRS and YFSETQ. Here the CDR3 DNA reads TGCGCCAGCAGCTTGGCGGGTGAGGACATTCAGTACTTC. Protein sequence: CASSLAGEDIQYF.

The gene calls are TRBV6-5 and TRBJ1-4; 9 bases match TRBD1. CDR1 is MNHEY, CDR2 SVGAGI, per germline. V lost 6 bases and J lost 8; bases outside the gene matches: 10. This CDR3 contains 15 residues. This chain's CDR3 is CASRPTGGEREKLFF. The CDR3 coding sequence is TGTGCCAGCAGGCCAACAGGGGGCGAGAGAGAAAAACTGTTTTTT.

CDR3 sequence (DNA): TGTGCCTGGAGTGTGACCGAGTTCTCCACAGATACGCAGTATTTT. As protein: CAWSVTEFSTDTQYF. This chain joins TRBV30 and TRBJ2-3; the D is unclear. This CDR3 is built from 15 residues. Trimming pared 0 bases from V and 2 bases from J, leaving 12 bases between. CDR1 and CDR2 from the germline V gene are GTSNPN and SVGIG (reference sequence). Complete variable domain (other parts from reference TRBV30 and TRBJ2-3): SQTIHQWPATLVQPVGSPLSLECTVEGTSNPNLYWYRQAAGRGLQLLFYSVGIGQISSEVPQNLSASRPQDRQFILSSKKLLLSDSGFYLCAWSVTEFSTDTQYFGPGTRLTVL.

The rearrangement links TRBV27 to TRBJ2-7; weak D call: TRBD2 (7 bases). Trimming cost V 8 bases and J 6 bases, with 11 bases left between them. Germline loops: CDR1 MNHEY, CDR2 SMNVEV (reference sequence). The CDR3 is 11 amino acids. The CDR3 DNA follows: TGTGCCAGCGGGGGGGCTAGCGAGCAGTACTTC. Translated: CASGGASEQYF.

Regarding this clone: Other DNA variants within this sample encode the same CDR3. DNA for the CDR3: TGTGCCAGCAGTTCGGGGTTCTATGGCTACACCTTC. Protein sequence: CASSSGFYGYTF. The chain uses TRBV28 and TRBJ1-2; D unresolved. Germline V gene data show CDR1 as MDHEN and CDR2 as SYDVKM. The germline V and J ends were trimmed by 4 bases and 4 bases, with 7 bases remaining between them. This CDR3 comprises 12 residues.

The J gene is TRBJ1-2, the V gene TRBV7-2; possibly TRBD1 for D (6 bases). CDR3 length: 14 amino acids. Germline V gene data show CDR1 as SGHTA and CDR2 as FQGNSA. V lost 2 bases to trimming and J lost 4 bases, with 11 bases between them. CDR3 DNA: TGTGCCAGCAGCTTAAACAGGGAGAGCTATGGCTACACCTTC. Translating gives CASSLNRESYGYTF.

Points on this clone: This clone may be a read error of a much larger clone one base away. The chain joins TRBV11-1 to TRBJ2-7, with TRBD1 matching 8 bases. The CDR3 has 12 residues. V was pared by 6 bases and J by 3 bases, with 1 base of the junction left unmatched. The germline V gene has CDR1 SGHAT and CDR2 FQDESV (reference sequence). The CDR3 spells CASSGQGYEQYF. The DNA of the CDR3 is TGTGCCAGCAGTGGACAGGGCTACGAGCAGTACTTC.

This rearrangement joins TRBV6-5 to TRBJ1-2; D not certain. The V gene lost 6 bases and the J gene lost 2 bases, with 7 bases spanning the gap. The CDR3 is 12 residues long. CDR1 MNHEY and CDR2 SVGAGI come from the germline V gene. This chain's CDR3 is CASRRGNYGYTF. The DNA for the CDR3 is TGTGCCAGCAGGAGAGGCAACTATGGCTACACCTTC.

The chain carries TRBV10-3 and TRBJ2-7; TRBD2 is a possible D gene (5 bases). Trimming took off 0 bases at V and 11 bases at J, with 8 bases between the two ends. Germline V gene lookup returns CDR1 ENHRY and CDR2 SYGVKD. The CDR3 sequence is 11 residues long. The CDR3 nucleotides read TGTGCCATCAGTGAGTCGGGAGAGAAGTACTTC. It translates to CAISESGEKYF.

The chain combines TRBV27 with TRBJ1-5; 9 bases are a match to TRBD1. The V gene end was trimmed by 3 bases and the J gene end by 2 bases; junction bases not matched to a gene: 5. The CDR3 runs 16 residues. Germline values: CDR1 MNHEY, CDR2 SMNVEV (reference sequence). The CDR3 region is CASSFLGQGGNQPQHF. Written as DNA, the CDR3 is TGTGCCAGCAGTTTCTTGGGACAGGGAGGCAATCAGCCCCAGCATTTT.

This chain's CDR3 is CASSPLRGVPGQGYTF. CDR3 DNA sequence: TGTGCCAGCTCACCTCTCCGGGGCGTTCCCGGTCAGGGCTACACCTTC. The chain links TRBV18 to TRBJ1-2, with D perhaps TRBD1 (5 bases). Germline CDR1 KGHSH, CDR2 LQKENI. The germline V and J ends were trimmed by 3 bases and 8 bases, with 22 bases remaining between them. The CDR3 has 16 residues. Together with reference TRBV18 and TRBJ1-2, the CDR3 gives the full variable domain: NAGVMQNPRHLVRRRGQEARLRCSPMKGHSHVYWYRQLPEEGLKFMVYLQKENIIDESGMPKERFSAEFPKEGPSILRIQQVVRGDSAAYFCASSPLRGVPGQGYTFGSGTRLTVV.

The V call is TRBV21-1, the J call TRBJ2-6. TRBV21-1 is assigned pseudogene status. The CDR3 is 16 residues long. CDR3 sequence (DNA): TGTGCCAGCAGCAAAGTTCGATACTCTGGGGCCAACGTCCTGACTTTC. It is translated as CASSKVRYSGANVLTF.

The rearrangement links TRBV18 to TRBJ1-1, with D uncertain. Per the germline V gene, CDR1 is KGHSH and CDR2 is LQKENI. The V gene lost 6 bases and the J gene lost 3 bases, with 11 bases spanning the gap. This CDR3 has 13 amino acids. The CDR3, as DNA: TGTGCCAGCTCCCCGACTCGGGACACTGAAGCTTTCTTT. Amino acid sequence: CASSPTRDTEAFF.

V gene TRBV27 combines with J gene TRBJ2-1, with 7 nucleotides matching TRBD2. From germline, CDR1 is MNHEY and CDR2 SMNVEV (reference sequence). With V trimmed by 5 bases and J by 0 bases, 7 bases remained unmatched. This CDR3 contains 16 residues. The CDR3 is CASSGAGPISYNEQFF. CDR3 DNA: TGTGCCAGCAGTGGAGCGGGGCCAATCTCCTACAATGAGCAGTTCTTC.

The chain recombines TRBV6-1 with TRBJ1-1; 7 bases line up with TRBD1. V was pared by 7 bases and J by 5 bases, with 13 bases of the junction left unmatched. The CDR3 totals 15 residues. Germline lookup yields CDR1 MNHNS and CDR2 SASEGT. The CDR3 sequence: CASTRIARQGTEAFF. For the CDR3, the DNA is TGTGCCAGCACTAGAATTGCCCGACAGGGTACTGAAGCTTTCTTT.

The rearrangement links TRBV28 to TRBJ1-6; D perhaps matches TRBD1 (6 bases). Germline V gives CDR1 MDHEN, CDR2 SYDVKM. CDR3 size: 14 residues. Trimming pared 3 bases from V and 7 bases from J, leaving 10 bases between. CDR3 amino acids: CASSFGTKNSPLHF. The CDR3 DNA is TGTGCCAGCAGTTTTGGGACAAAGAATTCACCCCTCCACTTT.

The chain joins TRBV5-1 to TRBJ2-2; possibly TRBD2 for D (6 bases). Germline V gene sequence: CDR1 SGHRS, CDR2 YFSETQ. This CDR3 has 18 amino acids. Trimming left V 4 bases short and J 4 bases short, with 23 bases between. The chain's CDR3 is CASSASPLGLTLTGELFF. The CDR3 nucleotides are TGCGCCAGCAGCGCCTCCCCCTTGGGACTCACACTCACCGGGGAGCTGTTTTTT. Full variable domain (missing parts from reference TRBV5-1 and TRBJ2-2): KAGVTQTPRYLIKTRGQQVTLSCSPISGHRSVSWYQQTPGQGLQFLFEYFSETQRNKGNFPGRFSGRQFSNSRSEMNVSTLELGDSALYLCASSASPLGLTLTGELFFGEGSRLTVL.

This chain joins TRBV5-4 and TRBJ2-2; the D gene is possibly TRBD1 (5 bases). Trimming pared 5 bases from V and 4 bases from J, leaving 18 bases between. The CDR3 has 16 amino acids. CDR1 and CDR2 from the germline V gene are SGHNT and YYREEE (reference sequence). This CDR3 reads CASSWDHGRGTGELFF. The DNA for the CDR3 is TGTGCCAGCAGTTGGGATCACGGAAGGGGCACCGGGGAGCTGTTTTTT.

CDR3 loop: CASSENRDRGTDTQYF. The CDR3 DNA sequence: TGTGCCAGCAGTGAGAACAGAGACAGGGGGACAGATACGCAGTATTTT. The rearrangement uses TRBV6-1 and TRBJ2-3; TRBD1 aligns across 9 bases. CDR1 and CDR2 from the germline V gene are MNHNS and SASEGT. V shed 3 bases and J 3 bases; nucleotides not matched to a gene: 7. The length of the CDR3 is 16 residues.

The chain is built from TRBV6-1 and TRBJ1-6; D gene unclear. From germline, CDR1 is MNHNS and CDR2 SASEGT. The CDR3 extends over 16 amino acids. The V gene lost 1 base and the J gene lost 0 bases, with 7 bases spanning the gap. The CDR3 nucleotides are TGTGCCAGCAGTGAAGACAGCAGCTCCTATAATTCACCCCTCCACTTT. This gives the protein CASSEDSSSYNSPLHF.

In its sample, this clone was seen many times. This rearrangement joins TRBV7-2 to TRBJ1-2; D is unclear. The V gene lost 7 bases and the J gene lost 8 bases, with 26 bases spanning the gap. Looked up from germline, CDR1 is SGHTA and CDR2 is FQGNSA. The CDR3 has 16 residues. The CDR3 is CASTKDYRDVYRGYTF. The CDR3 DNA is TGTGCCAGCACTAAGGACTACAGAGATGTCTATAGGGGCTACACCTTC.

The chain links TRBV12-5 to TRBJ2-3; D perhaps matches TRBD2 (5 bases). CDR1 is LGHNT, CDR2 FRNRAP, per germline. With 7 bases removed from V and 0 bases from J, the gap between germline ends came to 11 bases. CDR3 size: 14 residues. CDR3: CASAWGVSTDTQYF. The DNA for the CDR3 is TGTGCTAGTGCCTGGGGAGTTAGCACAGATACGCAGTATTTT.

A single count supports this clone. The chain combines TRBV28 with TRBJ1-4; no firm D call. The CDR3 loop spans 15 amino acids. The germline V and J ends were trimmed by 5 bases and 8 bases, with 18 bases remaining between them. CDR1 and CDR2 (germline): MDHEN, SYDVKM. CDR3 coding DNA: TGTGCCAGCAGTCGGCCCGGATCGAACGCCGAAAAACTGTTTTTT. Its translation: CASSRPGSNAEKLFF.

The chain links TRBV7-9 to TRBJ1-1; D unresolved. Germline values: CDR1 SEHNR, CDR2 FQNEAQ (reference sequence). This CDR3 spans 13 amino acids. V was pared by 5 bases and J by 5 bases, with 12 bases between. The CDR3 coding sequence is TGTGCCAGCAGCACAAATAGTGGAACTGAAGCTTTCTTT. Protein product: CASSTNSGTEAFF.

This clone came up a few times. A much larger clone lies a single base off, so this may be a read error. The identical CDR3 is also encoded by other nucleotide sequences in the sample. CDR3 loop: CSVRGNTEAFF. The DNA for the CDR3 is TGCAGCGTTCGGGGGAACACTGAAGCTTTCTTT. The chain recombines TRBV29-1 with TRBJ1-1; D ambiguous. V lost 5 bases, J lost 1 base, and 5 bases lay in between. The germline V gene encodes CDR1 SQVTM and CDR2 ANQGSEA. This CDR3 is 11 amino acids long.